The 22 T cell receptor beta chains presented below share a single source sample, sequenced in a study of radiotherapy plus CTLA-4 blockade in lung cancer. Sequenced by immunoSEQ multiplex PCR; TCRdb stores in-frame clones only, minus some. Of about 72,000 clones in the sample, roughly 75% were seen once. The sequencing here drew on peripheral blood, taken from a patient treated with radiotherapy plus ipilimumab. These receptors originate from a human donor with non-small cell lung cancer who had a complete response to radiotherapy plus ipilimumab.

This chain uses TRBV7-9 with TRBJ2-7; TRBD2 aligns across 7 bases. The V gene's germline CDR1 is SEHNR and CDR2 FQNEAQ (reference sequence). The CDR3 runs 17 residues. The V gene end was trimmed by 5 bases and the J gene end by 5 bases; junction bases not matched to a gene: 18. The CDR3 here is CASSPISPGRRGDEQYV. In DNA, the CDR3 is TGTGCCAGCAGCCCTATCAGTCCAGGGCGCCGGGGGGACGAGCAGTACGTC.

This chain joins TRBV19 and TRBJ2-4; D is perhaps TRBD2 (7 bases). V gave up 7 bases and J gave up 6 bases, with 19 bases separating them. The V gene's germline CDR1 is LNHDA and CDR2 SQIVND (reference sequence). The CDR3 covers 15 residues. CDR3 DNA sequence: TGTGCCAGTACCATAGGGGGGGGGCGGCTAAACATTCAGTACTTC. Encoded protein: CASTIGGGRLNIQYF.

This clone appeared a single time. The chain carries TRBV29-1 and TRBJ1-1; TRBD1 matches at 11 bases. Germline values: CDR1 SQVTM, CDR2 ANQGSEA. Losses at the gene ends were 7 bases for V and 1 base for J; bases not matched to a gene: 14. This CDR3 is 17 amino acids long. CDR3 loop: CSGKRDRGFYRNTEAFF. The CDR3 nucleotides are TGCAGCGGGAAGCGGGACAGGGGGTTTTATAGGAACACTGAAGCTTTCTTT. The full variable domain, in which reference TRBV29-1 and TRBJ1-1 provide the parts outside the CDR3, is SAVISQKPSRDICQRGTSLTIQCQVDSQVTMMFWYRQQPGQSLTLIATANQGSEATYESGFVIDKFPISRPNLTFSTLTVSNMSPEDSSIYLCSGKRDRGFYRNTEAFFGQGTRLTVV.

The CDR3 protein is CSVMTGVGNQPQHF. CDR3 DNA sequence: TGCAGCGTCATGACAGGGGTGGGTAATCAGCCCCAGCATTTT. The chain employs TRBV29-1 and TRBJ1-5; 8 positions agree with TRBD1. The CDR3 runs to 14 residues. V dropped 6 bases and J dropped 4; count of bases not matched to a gene: 8. Looked up from germline, CDR1 is SQVTM and CDR2 is ANQGSEA.

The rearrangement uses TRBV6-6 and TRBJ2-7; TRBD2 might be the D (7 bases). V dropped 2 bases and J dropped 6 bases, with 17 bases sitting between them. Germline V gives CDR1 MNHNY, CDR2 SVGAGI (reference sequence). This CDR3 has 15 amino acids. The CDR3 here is CASSYPLGGGGEQYF. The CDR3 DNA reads TGTGCCAGCAGTTACCCTCTGGGGGGGGGCGGCGAGCAGTACTTC.

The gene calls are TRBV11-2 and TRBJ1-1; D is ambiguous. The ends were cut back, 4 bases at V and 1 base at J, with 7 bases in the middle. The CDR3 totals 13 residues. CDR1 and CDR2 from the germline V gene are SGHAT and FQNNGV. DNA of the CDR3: TGTGCCAGCAGCTCCTCTCAGAACACTGAAGCTTTCTTT. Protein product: CASSSSQNTEAFF.

CDR3: CASSRDRTYEQYV. The CDR3 DNA reads as TGTGCCAGCAGCCGTGACCGAACCTACGAGCAGTACGTC. The chain links TRBV7-9 to TRBJ2-7; unclear D gene. Germline V gene lookup returns CDR1 SEHNR and CDR2 FQNEAQ (reference sequence). Trimming pared 5 bases from V and 2 bases from J, leaving 10 bases between. The CDR3 runs 13 residues.

In DNA form, the CDR3 reads TGCAGCGTTTCGGAGGCAGGGACCACAAAAGCTTTCTTT. This codes for CSVSEAGTTKAFF. The gene calls are TRBV29-1 and TRBJ1-1, with D possibly being TRBD1 (5 bases). The germline V gene encodes CDR1 SQVTM and CDR2 ANQGSEA. The germline V and J ends were trimmed by 5 bases and 9 bases, with 19 bases remaining between them. The CDR3 sequence is 13 residues long.

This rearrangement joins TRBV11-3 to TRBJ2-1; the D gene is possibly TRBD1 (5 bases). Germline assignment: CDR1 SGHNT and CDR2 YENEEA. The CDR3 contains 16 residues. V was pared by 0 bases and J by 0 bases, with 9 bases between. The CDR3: CASSLDSDSSYNEQFF. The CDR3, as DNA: TGTGCCAGCAGCTTAGATTCAGACAGCTCCTACAATGAGCAGTTCTTC.

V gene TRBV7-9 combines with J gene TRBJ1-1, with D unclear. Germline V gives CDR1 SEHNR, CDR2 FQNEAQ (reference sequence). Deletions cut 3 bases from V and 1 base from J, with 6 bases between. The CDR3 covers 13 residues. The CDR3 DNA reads TGTGCCAGCAGCTTGGGATGGAACACTGAAGCTTTCTTT. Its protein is CASSLGWNTEAFF.

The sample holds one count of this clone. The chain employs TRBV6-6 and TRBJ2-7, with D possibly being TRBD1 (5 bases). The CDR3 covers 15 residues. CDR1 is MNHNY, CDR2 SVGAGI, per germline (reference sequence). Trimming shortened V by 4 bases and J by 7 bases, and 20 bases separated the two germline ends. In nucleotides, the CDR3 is TGTGCCAGCAGTTTGGGGCCCGATGGAGTTGGTGAGCAGTACTTC. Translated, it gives CASSLGPDGVGEQYF.

The CDR3 region has the DNA TGTGCCAGCAGCTTAGGCAGTTATGGCTACACCTTC. It specifies CASSLGSYGYTF. The V and J genes are TRBV7-2 and TRBJ1-2; D remains unclear. The CDR3 spans 12 residues. Germline V gene lookup returns CDR1 SGHTA and CDR2 FQGNSA. V lost 1 base, J lost 5 bases, and 5 bases lay in between.

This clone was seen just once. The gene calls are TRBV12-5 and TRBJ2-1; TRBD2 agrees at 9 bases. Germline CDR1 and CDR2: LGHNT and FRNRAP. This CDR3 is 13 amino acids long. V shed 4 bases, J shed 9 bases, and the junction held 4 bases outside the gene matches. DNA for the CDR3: TGTGCTAGTGGTTCCCGGCGGGGGGGTGAGCAGTTCTTC. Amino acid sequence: CASGSRRGGEQFF.

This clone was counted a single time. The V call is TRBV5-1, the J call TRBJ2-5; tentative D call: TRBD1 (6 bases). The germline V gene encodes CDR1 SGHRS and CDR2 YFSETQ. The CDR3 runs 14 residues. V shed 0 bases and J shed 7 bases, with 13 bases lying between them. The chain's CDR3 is CASSLGAGEGTQYF. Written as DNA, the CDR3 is TGCGCCAGCAGCTTGGGGGCAGGGGAAGGGACCCAGTACTTC.

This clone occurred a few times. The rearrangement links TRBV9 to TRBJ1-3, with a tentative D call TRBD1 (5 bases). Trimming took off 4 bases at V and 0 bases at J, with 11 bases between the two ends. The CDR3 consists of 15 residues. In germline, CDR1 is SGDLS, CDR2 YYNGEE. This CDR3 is CASSPTVISGNTIYF. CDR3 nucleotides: TGTGCCAGCAGCCCGACAGTTATCTCTGGAAACACCATATATTTT.

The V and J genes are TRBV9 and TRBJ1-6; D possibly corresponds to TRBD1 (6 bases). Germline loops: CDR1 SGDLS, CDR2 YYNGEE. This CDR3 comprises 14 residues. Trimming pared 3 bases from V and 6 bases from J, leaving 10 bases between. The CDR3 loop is CASSGQGFNSPLHF. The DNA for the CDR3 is TGTGCCAGCAGCGGGCAGGGGTTTAATTCACCCCTCCACTTT.

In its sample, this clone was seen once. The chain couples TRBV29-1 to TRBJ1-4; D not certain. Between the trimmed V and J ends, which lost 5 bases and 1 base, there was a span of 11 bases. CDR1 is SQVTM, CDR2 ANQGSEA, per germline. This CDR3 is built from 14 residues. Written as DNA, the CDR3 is TGCAGCGTTCGGGCGGTGGGAACTAATGAAAAACTGTTTTTT. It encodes CSVRAVGTNEKLFF.

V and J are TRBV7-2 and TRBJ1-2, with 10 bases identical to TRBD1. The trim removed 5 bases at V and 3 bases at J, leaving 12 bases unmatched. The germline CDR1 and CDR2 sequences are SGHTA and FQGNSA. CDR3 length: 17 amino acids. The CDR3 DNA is TGTGCCAGCAGCCCCGCGCCTCGGGACAGGGGCTACTATGGCTACACCTTC. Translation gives CASSPAPRDRGYYGYTF.

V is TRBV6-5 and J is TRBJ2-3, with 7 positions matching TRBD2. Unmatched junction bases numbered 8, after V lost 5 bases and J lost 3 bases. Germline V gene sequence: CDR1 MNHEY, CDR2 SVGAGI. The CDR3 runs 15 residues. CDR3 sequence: CASSLRGAGTDTQYF. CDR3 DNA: TGTGCCAGCAGTCTTAGAGGAGCGGGGACAGATACGCAGTATTTT.

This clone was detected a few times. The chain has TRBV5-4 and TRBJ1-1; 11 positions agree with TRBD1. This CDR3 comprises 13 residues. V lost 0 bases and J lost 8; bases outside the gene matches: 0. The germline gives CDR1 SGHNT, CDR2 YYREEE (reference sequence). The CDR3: CASSLGDRGEAFF. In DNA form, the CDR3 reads TGTGCCAGCAGCTTGGGGGACAGGGGGGAAGCTTTCTTT.

The chain's CDR3 is CAWSPYRGSYGYTF. CDR3 sequence (DNA): TGTGCCTGGAGTCCTTACAGGGGGAGCTATGGCTACACCTTC. V gene TRBV30 combines with J gene TRBJ1-2, with TRBD1 matching 8 bases. Trimming took 2 bases from V and 4 from J; bases not matched to a gene: 6. The CDR3 is 14 residues long. In germline, CDR1 is GTSNPN, CDR2 SVGIG (reference sequence).

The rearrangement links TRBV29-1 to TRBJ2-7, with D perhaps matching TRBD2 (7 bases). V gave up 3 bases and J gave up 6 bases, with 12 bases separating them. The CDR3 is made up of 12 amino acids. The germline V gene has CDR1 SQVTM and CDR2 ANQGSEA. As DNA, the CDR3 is TGCAGCGTTGAGGAAGGGGGGGGCGAGCAGTACGTC. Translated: CSVEEGGGEQYV.